Only a few counts were recorded for the clone carrying this T cell receptor (beta chain). Its antigen is still unknown. The record originates from a study of T-cell reconstitution after alpha-beta-depleted transplantation in children. Points from the study as a whole: It was newly produced T cells that mostly accounted for T-cell counts and diversity one year after transplant. Surviving thymic progenitors and recipient T cells were the source of high TCRbeta diversity at day 60 in some patients.

Germline lookup yields CDR1 MDHEN and CDR2 SYDVKM. Trimming stripped 4 bases from V and 4 bases from J, with 25 bases between. The CDR3 has 18 residues. Preparation of the TCRbeta library involved a method that used unique molecular identifiers. Each CDR3 protein is one row after TCRdb ran MiXCR on the PCR reads. Among around 230,000 distinct CDR3 sequences listed, roughly a sixth were seen once. This TCR derives from a male patient aged 2 to 9 who had a stem cell transplant for acute lymphoblastic leukemia, so the T cells may come from the graft donor. Sequenced material: PBMCs, mostly from graft donor cells, taken 360 days after TCRalphabeta/CD19-depleted stem cell transplant. V is TRBV28 and J is TRBJ2-5; D remains ambiguous. Here the CDR3 reads CASSYPRPGSVSGETQYF. The CDR3 DNA reads as TGTGCCAGCAGTTATCCTCGGCCGGGTTCGGTTTCGGGAGAGACCCAGTACTTC.